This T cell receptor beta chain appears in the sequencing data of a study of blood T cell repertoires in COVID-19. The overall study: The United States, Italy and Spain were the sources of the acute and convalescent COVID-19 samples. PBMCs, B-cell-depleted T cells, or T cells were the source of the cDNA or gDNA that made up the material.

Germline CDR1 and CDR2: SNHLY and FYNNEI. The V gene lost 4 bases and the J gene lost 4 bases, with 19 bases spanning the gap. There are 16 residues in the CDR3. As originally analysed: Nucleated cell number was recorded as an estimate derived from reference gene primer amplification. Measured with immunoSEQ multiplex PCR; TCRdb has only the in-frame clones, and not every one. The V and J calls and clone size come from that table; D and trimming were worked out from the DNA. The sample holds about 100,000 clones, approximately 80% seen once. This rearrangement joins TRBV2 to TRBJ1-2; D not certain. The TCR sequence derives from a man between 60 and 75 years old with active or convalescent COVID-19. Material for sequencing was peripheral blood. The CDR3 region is CASSGTQVLSSYGYTF. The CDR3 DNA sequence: TGTGCCAGCAGTGGAACCCAAGTACTATCTAGCTATGGCTACACCTTC.